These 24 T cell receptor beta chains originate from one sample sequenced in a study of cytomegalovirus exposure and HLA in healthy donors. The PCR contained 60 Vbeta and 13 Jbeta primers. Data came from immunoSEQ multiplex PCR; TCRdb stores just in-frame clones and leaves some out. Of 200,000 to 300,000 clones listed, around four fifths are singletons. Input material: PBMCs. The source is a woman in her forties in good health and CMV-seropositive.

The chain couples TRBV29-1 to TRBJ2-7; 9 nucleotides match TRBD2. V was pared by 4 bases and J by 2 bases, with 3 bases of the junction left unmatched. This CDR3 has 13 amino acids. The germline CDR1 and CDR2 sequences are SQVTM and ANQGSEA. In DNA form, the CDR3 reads TGCAGCGTTGTAGGCGGGAGGGCCTACGAGCAGTACTTC. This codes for CSVVGGRAYEQYF.

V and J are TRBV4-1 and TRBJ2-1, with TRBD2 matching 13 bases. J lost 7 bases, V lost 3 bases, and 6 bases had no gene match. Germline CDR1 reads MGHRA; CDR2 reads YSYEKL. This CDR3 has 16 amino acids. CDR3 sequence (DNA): TGCGCCAGCAGCCACCAACTAGCGGGAGGGTCTAATGAGCAGTTCTTC. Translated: CASSHQLAGGSNEQFF.

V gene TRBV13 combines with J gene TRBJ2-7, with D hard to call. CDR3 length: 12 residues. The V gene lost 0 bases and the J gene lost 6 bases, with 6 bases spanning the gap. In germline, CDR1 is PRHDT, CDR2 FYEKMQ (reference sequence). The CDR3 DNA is TGTGCCAGCAGCTTAGGGAGATCCGAGCAGTACTTC. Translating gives CASSLGRSEQYF.

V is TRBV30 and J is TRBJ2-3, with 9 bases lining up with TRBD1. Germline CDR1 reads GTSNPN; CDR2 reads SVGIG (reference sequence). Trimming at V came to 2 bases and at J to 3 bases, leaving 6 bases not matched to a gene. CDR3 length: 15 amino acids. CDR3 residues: CAWSLGTGRTDTQYF. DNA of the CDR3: TGTGCCTGGAGTCTAGGGACAGGGAGGACAGATACGCAGTATTTT.

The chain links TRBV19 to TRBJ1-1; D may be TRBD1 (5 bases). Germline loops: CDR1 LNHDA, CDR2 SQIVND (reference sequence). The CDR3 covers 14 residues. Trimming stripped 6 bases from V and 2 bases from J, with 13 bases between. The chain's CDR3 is CASRETVRNTEAFF. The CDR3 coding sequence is TGTGCCAGTAGGGAGACAGTCAGAAACACTGAAGCTTTCTTT. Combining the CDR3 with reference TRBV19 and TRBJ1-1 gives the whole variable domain DGGITQSPKYLFRKEGQNVTLSCEQNLNHDAMYWYRQDPGQGLRLIYYSQIVNDFQKGDIAEGYSVSREKKESFPLTVTSAQKNPTAFYLCASRETVRNTEAFFGQGTRLTVV.

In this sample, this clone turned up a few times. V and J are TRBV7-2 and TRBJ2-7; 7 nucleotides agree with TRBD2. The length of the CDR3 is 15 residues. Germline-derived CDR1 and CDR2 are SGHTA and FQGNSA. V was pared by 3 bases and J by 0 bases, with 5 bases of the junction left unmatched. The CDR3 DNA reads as TGTGCCAGCAGCTTTGGTTCTAGCGGCTCCTACGAGCAGTACTTC. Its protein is CASSFGSSGSYEQYF.

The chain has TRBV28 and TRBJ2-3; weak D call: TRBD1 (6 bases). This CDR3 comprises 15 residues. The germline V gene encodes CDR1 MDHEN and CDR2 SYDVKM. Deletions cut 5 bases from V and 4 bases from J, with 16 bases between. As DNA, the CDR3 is TGTGCCAGCAGTCCCCCGGGACCAGGGGCAGATACGCAGTATTTT. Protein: CASSPPGPGADTQYF.

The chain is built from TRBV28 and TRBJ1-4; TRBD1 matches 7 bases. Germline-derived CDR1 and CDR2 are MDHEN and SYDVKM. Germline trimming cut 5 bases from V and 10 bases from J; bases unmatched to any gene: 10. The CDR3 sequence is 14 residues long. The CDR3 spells CASSPGTETVKLFF. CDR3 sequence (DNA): TGTGCCAGCAGTCCCGGGACAGAGACTGTAAAACTGTTTTTT.

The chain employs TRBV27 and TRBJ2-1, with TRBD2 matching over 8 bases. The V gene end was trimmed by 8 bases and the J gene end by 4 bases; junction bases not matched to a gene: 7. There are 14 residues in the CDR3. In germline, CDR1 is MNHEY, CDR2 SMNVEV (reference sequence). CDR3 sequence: CASARIAGYNEQFF. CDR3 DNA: TGTGCCAGCGCTAGAATAGCGGGATACAATGAGCAGTTCTTC.

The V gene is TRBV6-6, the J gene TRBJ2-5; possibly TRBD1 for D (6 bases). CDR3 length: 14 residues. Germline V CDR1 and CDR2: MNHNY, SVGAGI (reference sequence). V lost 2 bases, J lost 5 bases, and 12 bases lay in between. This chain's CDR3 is CASSYPTGWETQYF. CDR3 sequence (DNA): TGTGCCAGCAGTTACCCCACAGGGTGGGAGACCCAGTACTTC.

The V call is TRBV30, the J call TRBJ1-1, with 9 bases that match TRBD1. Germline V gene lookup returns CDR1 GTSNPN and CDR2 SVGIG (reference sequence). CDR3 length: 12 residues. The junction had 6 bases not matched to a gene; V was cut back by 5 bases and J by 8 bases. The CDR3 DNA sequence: TGTGCCTGGGAACAGGGGGCCTCAGAAGCTTTCTTT. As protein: CAWEQGASEAFF.

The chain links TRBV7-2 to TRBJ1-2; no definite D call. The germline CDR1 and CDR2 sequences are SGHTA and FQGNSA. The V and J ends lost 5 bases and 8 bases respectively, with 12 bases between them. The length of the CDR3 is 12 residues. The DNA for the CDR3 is TGTGCCAGCAGCCCCGACACCCGAGGCTACACCTTC. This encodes CASSPDTRGYTF. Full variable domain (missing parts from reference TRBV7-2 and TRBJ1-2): GAGVSQSPSNKVTEKGKDVELRCDPISGHTALYWYRQSLGQGLEFLIYFQGNSAPDKSGLPSDRFSAERTGGSVSTLTIQRTQQEDSAVYLCASSPDTRGYTFGSGTRLTVV.

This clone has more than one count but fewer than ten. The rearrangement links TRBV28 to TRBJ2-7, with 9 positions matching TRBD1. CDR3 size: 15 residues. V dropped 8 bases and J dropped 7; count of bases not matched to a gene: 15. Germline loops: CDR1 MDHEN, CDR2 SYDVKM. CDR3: CASRGSGQGSGEQYF. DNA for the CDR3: TGTGCCAGCCGGGGATCTGGACAGGGGTCGGGGGAGCAGTACTTC.

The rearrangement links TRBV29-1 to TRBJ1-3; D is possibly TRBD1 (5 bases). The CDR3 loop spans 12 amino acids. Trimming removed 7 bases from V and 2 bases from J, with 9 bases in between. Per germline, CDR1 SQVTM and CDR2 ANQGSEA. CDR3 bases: TGCAGCGCCAGGGAGGCTGGAAACACCATATATTTT. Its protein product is CSAREAGNTIYF.

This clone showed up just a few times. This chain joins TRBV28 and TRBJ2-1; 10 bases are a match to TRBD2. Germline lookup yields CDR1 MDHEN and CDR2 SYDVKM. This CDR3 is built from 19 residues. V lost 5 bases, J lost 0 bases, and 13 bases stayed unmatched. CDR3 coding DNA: TGTGCCAGCAGTCAACCAACTAGCGGGATTAGAAGCTCCTACAATGAGCAGTTCTTC. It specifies CASSQPTSGIRSSYNEQFF.

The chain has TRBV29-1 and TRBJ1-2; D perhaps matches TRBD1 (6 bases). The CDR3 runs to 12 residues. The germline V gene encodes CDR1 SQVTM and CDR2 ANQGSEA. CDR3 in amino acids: CSYRAGSYGYTF. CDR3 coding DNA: TGCAGTTACAGGGCCGGCTCCTATGGCTACACCTTC.

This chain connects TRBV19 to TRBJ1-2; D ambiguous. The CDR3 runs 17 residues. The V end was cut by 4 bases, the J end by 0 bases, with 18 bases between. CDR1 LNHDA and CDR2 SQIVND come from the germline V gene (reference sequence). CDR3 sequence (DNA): TGTGCCAGTAGTACTAACAGCCACCAAGTGACTAACTATGGCTACACCTTC. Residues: CASSTNSHQVTNYGYTF.

CDR3 residues: CASRSEGSGNQPQHF. CDR3 DNA: TGTGCAAGTCGTTCAGAGGGCTCCGGCAATCAGCCCCAGCATTTT. V gene TRBV12-2 combines with J gene TRBJ1-5. TRBV12-2 represents a pseudogene. The CDR3 covers 15 residues.

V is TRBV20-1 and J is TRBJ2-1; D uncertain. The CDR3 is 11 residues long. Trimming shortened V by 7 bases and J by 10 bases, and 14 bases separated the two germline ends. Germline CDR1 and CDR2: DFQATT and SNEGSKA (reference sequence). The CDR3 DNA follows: TGCAGTGTTCCCTTTTCGCGGGAGCAGTTCTTC. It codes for CSVPFSREQFF.

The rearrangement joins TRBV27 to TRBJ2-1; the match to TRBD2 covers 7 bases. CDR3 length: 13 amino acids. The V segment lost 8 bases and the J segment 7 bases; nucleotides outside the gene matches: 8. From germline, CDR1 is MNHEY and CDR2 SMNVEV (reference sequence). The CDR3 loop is CASAGRLGNEQFF. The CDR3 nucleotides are TGTGCCAGCGCCGGGAGGCTTGGAAATGAGCAGTTCTTC.

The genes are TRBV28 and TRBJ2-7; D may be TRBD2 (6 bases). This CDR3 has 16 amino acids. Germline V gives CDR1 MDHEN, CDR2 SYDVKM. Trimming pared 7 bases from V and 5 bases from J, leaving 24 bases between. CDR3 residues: CASTSILAGSIHEQYF. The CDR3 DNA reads TGTGCCAGCACCTCCATCCTTGCCGGGAGTATCCACGAGCAGTACTTC.

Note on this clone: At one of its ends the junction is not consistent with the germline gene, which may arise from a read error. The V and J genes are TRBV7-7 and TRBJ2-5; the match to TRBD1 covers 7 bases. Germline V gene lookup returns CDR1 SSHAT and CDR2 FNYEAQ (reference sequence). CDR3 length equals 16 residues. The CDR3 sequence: CASSRTGTAGGETQYF. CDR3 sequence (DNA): TGTGCTAGCAGCCGAACCGGGACAGCTGGTGGGGAGACCCAGTACTTC.

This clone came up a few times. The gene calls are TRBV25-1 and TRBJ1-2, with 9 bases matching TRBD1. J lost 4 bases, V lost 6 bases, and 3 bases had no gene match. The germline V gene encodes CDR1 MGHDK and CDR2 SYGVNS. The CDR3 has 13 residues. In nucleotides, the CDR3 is TGTGCCAGCAGGCGGACAGGGGCCTATGGCTACACCTTC. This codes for CASRRTGAYGYTF.

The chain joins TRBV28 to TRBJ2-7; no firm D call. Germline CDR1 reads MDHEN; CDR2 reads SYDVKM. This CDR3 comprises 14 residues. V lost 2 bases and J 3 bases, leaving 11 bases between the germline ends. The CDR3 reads CASSLLEVGYEQYF. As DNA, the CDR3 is TGTGCCAGCAGTTTACTCGAGGTTGGCTACGAGCAGTACTTC.